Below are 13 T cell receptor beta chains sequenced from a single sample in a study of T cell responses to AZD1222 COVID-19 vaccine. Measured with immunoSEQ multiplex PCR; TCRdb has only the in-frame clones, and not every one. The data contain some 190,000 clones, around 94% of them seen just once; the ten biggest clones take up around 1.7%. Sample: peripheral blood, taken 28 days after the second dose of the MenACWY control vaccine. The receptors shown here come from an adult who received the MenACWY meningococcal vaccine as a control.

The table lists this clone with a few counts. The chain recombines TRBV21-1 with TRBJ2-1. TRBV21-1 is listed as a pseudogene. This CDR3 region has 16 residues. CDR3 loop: CASSYHQTTRYNEQFF. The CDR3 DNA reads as TGTGCCAGCAGCTACCATCAAACGACCCGTTACAATGAGCAGTTCTTC.

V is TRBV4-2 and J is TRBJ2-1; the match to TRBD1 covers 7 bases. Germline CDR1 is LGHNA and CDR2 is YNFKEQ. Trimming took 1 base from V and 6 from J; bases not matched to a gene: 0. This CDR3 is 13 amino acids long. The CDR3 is CASSQGTGNEQFF. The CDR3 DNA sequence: TGTGCCAGCAGCCAAGGGACAGGCAATGAGCAGTTCTTC.

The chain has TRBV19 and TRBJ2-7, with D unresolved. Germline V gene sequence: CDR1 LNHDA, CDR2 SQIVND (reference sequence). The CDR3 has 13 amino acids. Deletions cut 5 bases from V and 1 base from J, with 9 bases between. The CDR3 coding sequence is TGTGCCAGTAGTCGGCAGGCGTCCTACGAGCAGTACTTC. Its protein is CASSRQASYEQYF.

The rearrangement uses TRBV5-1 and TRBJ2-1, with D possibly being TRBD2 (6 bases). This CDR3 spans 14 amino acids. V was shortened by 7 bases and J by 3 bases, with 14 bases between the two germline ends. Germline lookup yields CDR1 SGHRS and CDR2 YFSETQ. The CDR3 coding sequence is TGCGCCAGCGGGGAAGGAGGGAGCTACAATGAGCAGTTCTTC. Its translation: CASGEGGSYNEQFF.

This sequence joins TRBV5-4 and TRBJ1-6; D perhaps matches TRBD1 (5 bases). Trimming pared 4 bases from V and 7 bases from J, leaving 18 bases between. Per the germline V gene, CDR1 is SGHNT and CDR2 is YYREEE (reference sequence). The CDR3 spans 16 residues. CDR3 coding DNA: TGTGCCAGCAGCCCTGGGGGTTCGGGTGGCAATTCACCCCTCCACTTT. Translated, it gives CASSPGGSGGNSPLHF.

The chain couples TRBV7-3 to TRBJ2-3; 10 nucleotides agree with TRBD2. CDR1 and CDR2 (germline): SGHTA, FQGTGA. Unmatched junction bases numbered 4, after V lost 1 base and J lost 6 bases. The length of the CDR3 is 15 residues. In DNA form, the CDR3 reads TGTGCCAGCAGCTTAAATCCTAGCGGGAGTGATACGCAGTATTTT. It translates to CASSLNPSGSDTQYF.

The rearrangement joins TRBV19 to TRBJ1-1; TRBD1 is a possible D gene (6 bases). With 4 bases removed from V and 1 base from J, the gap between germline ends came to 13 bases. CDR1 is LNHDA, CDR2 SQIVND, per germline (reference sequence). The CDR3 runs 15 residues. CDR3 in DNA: TGTGCCAGTAGTACAAAAGGGGGAGAGAACACTGAAGCTTTCTTT. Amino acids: CASSTKGGENTEAFF.

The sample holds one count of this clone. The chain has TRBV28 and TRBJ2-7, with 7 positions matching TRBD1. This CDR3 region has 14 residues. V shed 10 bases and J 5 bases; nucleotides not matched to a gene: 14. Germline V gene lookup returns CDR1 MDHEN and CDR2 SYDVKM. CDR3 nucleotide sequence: TGTGCCACCATCAGGACGGACAGGTTCCACGAGCAGTACTTC. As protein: CATIRTDRFHEQYF.

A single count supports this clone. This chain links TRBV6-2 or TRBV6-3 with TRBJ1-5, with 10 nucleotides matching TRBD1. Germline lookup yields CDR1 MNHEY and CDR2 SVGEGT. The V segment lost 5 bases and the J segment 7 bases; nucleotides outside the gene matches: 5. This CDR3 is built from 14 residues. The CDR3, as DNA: TGTGCCAGCAGTACCGACAGGGGGCACCAGCCCCAGCATTTT. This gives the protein CASSTDRGHQPQHF.

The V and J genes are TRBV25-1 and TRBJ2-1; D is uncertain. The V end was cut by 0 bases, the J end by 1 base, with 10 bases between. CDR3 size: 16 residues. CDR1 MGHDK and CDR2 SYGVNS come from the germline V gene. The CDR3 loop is CASSEYKGGSYNEQFF. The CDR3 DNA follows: TGTGCCAGCAGTGAATATAAGGGCGGTTCCTACAATGAGCAGTTCTTC.

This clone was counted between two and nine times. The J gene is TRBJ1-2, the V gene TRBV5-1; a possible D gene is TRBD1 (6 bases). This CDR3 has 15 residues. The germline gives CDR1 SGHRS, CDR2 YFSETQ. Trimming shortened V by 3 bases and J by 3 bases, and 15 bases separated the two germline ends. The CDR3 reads CASSSWTVRDYGYTF. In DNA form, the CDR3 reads TGCGCCAGCAGCTCCTGGACAGTGAGGGACTATGGCTACACCTTC.

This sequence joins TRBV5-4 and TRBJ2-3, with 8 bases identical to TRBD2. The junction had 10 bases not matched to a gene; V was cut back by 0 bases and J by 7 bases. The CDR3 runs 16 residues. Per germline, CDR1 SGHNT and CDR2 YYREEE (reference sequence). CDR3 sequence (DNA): TGTGCCAGCAGCTTGGGGACCGGGACTAGAGAATATACGCAGTATTTT. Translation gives CASSLGTGTREYTQYF.

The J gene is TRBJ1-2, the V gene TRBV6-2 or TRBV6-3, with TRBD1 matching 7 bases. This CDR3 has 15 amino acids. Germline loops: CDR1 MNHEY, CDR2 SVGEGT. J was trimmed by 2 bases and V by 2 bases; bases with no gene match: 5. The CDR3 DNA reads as TGTGCCAGCAGTTACGAGACAGGGAACAACTATGGCTACACCTTC. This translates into CASSYETGNNYGYTF.